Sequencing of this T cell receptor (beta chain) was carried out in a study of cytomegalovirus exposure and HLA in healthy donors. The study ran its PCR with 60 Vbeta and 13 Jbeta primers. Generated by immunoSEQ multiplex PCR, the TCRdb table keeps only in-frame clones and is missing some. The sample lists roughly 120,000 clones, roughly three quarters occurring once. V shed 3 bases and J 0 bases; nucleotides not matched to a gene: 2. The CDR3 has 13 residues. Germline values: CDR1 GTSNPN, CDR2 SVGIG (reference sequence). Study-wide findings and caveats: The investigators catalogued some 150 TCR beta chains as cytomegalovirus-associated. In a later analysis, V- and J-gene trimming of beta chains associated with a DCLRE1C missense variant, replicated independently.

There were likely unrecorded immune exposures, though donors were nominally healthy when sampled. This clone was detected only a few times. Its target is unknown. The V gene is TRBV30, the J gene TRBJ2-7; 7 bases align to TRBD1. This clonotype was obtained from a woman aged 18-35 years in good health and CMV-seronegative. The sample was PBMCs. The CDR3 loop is CAWRHRGSYEQYF. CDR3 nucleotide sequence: TGTGCCTGGAGGCACAGGGGCTCCTACGAGCAGTACTTC.